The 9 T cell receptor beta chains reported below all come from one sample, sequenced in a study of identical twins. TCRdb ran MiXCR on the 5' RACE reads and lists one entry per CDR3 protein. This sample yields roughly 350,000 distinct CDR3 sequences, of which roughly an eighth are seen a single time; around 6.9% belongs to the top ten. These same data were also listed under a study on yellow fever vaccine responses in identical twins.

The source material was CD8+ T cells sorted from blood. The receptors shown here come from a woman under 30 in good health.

In DNA, the CDR3 is TGTGCCAGCAGGCGGCCTGAAGATCAGCCCCAGCATTTT. Amino acids: CASRRPEDQPQHF. The V gene is TRBV2, the J gene TRBJ1-5; D not certain. There are 13 residues in the CDR3. CDR1 is SNHLY, CDR2 FYNNEI, per germline. The V end was cut by 6 bases, the J end by 5 bases, with 11 bases between.

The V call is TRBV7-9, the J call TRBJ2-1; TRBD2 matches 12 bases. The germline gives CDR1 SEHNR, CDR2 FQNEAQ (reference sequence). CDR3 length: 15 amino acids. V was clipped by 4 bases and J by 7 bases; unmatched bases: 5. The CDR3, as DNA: TGTGCCAGCAGCTCTAGCGGGGGGGCCCCAAATGAGCAGTTCTTC. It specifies CASSSSGGAPNEQFF.

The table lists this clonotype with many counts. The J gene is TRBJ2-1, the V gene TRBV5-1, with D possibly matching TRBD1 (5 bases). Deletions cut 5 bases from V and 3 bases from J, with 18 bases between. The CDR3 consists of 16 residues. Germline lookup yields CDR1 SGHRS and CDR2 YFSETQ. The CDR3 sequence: CASRPKRGLFYNEQFF. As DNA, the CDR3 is TGCGCCAGCAGACCTAAAAGGGGCCTTTTCTACAATGAGCAGTTCTTC.

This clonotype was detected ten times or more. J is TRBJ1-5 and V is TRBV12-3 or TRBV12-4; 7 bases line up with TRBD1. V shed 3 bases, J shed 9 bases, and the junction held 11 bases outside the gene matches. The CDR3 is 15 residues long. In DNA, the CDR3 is TGTGCCAGCAGTTTGGGCAGGGGGAATAACATGCCCCAGCATTTT. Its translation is CASSLGRGNNMPQHF.

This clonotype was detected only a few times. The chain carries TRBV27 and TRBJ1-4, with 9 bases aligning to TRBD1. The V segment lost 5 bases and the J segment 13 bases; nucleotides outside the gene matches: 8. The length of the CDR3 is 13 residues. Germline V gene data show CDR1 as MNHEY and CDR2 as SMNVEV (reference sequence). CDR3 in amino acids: CASSKGTGRGLFF. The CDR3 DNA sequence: TGTGCCAGCAGTAAAGGGACAGGGCGAGGACTGTTTTTT. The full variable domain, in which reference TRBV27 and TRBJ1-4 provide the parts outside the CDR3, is EAQVTQNPRYLITVTGKKLTVTCSQNMNHEYMSWYRQDPGLGLRQIYYSMNVEVTDKGDVPEGYKVSRKEKRNFPLILESPSPNQTSLYFCASSKGTGRGLFFGSGTQLSVL.

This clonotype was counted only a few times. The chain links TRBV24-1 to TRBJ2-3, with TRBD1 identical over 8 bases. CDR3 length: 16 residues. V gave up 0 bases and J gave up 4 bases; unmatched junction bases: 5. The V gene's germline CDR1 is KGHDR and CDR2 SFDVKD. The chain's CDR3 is CATSDLAGGDPDTQYF. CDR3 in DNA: TGTGCCACCAGTGATTTGGCAGGGGGCGACCCAGATACGCAGTATTTT.

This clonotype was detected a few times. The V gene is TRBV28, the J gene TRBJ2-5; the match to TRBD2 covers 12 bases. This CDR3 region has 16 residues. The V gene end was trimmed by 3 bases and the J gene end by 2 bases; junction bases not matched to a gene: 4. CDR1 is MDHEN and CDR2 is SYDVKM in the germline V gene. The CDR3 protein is CASSLLAGGLQETQYF. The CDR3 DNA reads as TGTGCCAGCAGTTTGCTAGCGGGAGGGCTTCAAGAGACCCAGTACTTC.

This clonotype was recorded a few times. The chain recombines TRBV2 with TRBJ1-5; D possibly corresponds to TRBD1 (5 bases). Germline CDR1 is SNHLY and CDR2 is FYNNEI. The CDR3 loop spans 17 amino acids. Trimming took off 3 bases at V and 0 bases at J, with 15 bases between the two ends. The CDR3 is CASSESRVAYSNQPQHF. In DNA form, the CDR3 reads TGTGCCAGCAGTGAGTCCAGGGTGGCTTATAGCAATCAGCCCCAGCATTTT.

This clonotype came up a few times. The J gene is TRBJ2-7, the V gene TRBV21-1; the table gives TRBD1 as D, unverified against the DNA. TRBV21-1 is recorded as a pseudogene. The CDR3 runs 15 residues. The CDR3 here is CASPWTGRFSYEQYV. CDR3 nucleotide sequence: TGTGCCAGCCCCTGGACAGGGAGGTTCTCCTACGAGCAGTACGTC.